The rows below give T cell receptor beta chains drawn from one sample of a study of CD8 T cells in ankylosing spondylitis. TCRdb fed the 5' RACE reads into MiXCR, producing one record per CDR3 protein. The data hold some 800,000 distinct CDR3 sequences, with roughly 12% observed a single time. Material: blood, either unsorted or a sorted T cell fraction (not recorded which). The source is a male donor with ankylosing spondylitis. Both conserved end residues are part of each CDR3. The order of the fields is clone size, V gene, D gene, J gene, CDR3 DNA, CDR3 protein. D genes are given only for firm matches. Only part of the rows carry a size: once, few, many, or a class if the clone is expanded.

few,TRBV5-6,TRBD2,TRBJ2-7,TGTGCCAGCAGCCGGACTAGCGGGAGTAGTGTCGAACAGTACTTC,CASSRTSGSSVEQYF
few,TRBV9,-,TRBJ2-7,TGTGCCAGCAGCGTAGGATACACCTACGAGCAGTACTTC,CASSVGYTYEQYF
-,TRBV6-2/TRBV6-3,-,TRBJ1-2,TGTGCCAGCAGTTACAGGGAAAGGAGCTACACCTTC,CASSYRERSYTF
-,TRBV7-2,TRBD1,TRBJ2-5,TGTGCCAGCAACCACAGGGGCTTGAAAGAGACCCAGTACTTC,CASNHRGLKETQYF
few,TRBV10-2,-,TRBJ2-7,TGCGCCAGCAGATGGTTAGAGGACTCCTACGAGCAGTACTTC,CASRWLEDSYEQYF
few,TRBV4-3,-,TRBJ1-2,TGCGCCAGCAGCCATGGCAGGAGGAACTATGGCTACACCTTC,CASSHGRRNYGYTF
few,TRBV3-1,-,TRBJ2-7,TGTGCCAGCAGCCCCTACTCCGGGTCTCGCTCCTACGAGCAGTACTTC,CASSPYSGSRSYEQYF
-,TRBV14,TRBD1,TRBJ1-1,TGTGCCAGCAGCCTCACCTGGGGACAGGGGATTGAAGCTTTCTTT,CASSLTWGQGIEAFF
few,TRBV6-5,-,TRBJ1-2,TGTGCCAGCAGTTACTCGGGCCCGGACTATGGCTACACCTTC,CASSYSGPDYGYTF
many,TRBV5-1,-,TRBJ1-1,TGCGCCAGCAGCTCGGCAGGGAACACTGAAGCTTTCTTT,CASSSAGNTEAFF
-,TRBV4-2,-,TRBJ1-5,TGTGCCAGCAGCCAGGAGCAGTGGTATCAGCCCCAGCATTTT,CASSQEQWYQPQHF
-,TRBV20-1,-,TRBJ2-7,TGCAGTGCTAGAGAGGGGCCCTCCTCCCCTCCGTTCGAGCAGTACTTC,CSAREGPSSPPFEQYF
few,TRBV6-1,-,TRBJ2-5,TGTGCCAGCAGGCAAAAGGGGGGTGACCAAGAGACCCAGTACTTC,CASRQKGGDQETQYF
-,TRBV20-1,TRBD2,TRBJ2-3,TGCAGTGCTGCCCTCCTAGCGGGAAGGTATGGCACAGATACGCAGTATTTT,CSAALLAGRYGTDTQYF
-,TRBV7-3,-,TRBJ2-2,TGTGCCAGCAGCGACGTTCGAACCGGGGAGCTGTTTTTT,CASSDVRTGELFF
many,TRBV4-2,TRBD2,TRBJ2-2,TGTGCCAGCAGCCAAGATCTGGCGGGAGGAAACACCGGGGAGCTGTTTTTT,CASSQDLAGGNTGELFF
-,TRBV20-1,TRBD1,TRBJ1-2,TGCAGTGCTAGAGGACAGGGAAAAACTCTCTATGGCTACACCTTC,CSARGQGKTLYGYTF
-,TRBV12-3/TRBV12-4,TRBD1,TRBJ1-1,TGTGCCAGCAGTTCCCGGACAGGCCCCATGAACACTGAAGCTTTCTTT,CASSSRTGPMNTEAFF
few,TRBV10-3,-,TRBJ1-3,TGTGCCACGATTCAGAGCTCTGGAAACACCATATATTTT,CATIQSSGNTIYF
-,TRBV27,TRBD1,TRBJ2-7,TGTGCCAGCAGTTCGATACCGGGACAGTCCTACGAGCAGTACTTC,CASSSIPGQSYEQYF
-,TRBV5-1,-,TRBJ2-7,TGCGCCAGCAGCTCGTGGCAGGGTTCGTCGGACGAGCAGTACTTC,CASSSWQGSSDEQYF
-,TRBV2,-,TRBJ2-5,TGTGCCAGCAGTGAAATCCCGGGCCCCACGTACTTC,CASSEIPGPTYF
-,TRBV18,TRBD1,TRBJ1-2,TGTGCCAGCTCCGGCAGGACAGGGGGCGACTATGGCTACACCTTC,CASSGRTGGDYGYTF
-,TRBV6-1,TRBD2,TRBJ2-3,TGTGCCAGCAGTGAGCTAGCGGGGGGGTACACAGATACGCAGTATTTT,CASSELAGGYTDTQYF
few,TRBV15,TRBD1,TRBJ1-5,TGTGCCACCAGCAGAGGAGGACAGGGGGGTAGCAATCAGCCCCAGCATTTT,CATSRGGQGGSNQPQHF
-,TRBV29-1,-,TRBJ2-1,TGCAGCGTTGGGACCGCTTACAATGAGCAGTTCTTC,CSVGTAYNEQFF
-,TRBV6-2/TRBV6-3,TRBD1,TRBJ2-1,TGTGCCAGCAGGCACAGGGGATGGAATGAGCAGTTCTTC,CASRHRGWNEQFF
few,TRBV5-1,TRBD2,TRBJ2-3,TGCGCCAGCAGCTTACCGAGCGGGGGGCAGGATACGCAGTATTTT,CASSLPSGGQDTQYF
few,TRBV4-3,-,TRBJ1-4,TGCGCCAGCAGCCAATGGGGCGGACGGGAAAAACTGTTTTTT,CASSQWGGREKLFF
-,TRBV4-3,TRBD2,TRBJ2-7,TGCGCCAGCAGCCATCAAATTGGACTAGCGGGAGGTCAAACCCACGAGCAGTACTTC,CASSHQIGLAGGQTHEQYF
many,TRBV20-1,-,TRBJ2-5,TGCAGTGCTTCTCGGTCGGCGGCCTTAGAGACCCAGTACTTC,CSASRSAALETQYF
few,TRBV20-1,-,TRBJ1-2,TGCAGTGCTGGCAGGGGTGAAGACTATGGCTACACCTTC,CSAGRGEDYGYTF
-,TRBV4-3,TRBD2,TRBJ2-7,TGCGCCAGCAGCCAAGAGGGACTAGCGGGAGCCTACGAGCAGTACTTC,CASSQEGLAGAYEQYF
-,TRBV4-2,-,TRBJ2-3,TGTGCCAGCAGCCAAACAGACGGAGATACGCAGTATTTT,CASSQTDGDTQYF
many,TRBV6-5,TRBD1,TRBJ1-2,TGTGCCAGCAGAAGGACAGGCTATGGCTACACCTTC,CASRRTGYGYTF
-,TRBV5-4,-,TRBJ2-2,TGTGCCAGCAGCTTGGTTCGTATCGAGAACACCGGGGAGCTGTTTTTT,CASSLVRIENTGELFF
many,TRBV7-8,-,TRBJ2-3,TGTGCCAGCAGCTCGGACCCACGGCCTGGCACAGATACGCAGTATTTT,CASSSDPRPGTDTQYF
many,TRBV7-2,-,TRBJ2-3,TGTGCCAGCAGCTTACAACAGGGACCAGATACGCAGTATTTT,CASSLQQGPDTQYF